This T cell receptor (beta chain) originates from a study of identical twins. Whole-study findings and limits: The presence of invariant MAIT and iNKT cells could partly confound analyses of zero-insertion sequences. Among monozygotic twins, out-of-frame TCR alpha sharing exceeded what models predicted.

This clonotype has a handful of counts. Its target is unknown. A universal primer site arose from template switching, and cDNA bore unique molecular identifiers. Via MiXCR, TCRdb re-called the 5' RACE reads, giving one row per CDR3 protein. The sample lists approximately 1.8 million distinct CDR3 sequences, 25% to 35% occurring once. This receptor was taken from a newborn girl in good health. Sequencing was performed on cord blood.

CDR3 sequence reads: CASSRVGRKSSPLHF. The CDR3, as DNA: TGTGCCAGCAGCCGAGTGGGACGGAAAAGTTCACCCCTCCACTTT. The rearrangement uses TRBV6-6 and TRBJ1-6; a possible D gene is TRBD1 (5 bases). This CDR3 comprises 15 residues. V lost 6 bases and J 9 bases, leaving 18 bases between the germline ends. The germline V gene encodes CDR1 MNHNY and CDR2 SVGAGI (reference sequence).